These 8 T cell receptor beta chains share one sample of origin, sequenced in a study of T-cell reconstitution after alpha-beta-depleted transplantation in children. Unique molecular identifiers featured in how the TCRbeta library was prepared. From the PCR reads, TCRdb called clonotypes with MiXCR, one entry per CDR3 protein. The table lists 150,000 to 250,000 distinct CDR3 sequences, about 6% of them singletons, with roughly 4.8% in the top ten. Specimen: PBMCs, collected before TCRalphabeta/CD19-depleted stem cell transplant. Receptor source: a girl less than two years old with combined immunodeficiency, due to receive a stem cell transplant.

This clonotype occurred many times. The chain joins TRBV28 to TRBJ2-3; the match to TRBD2 covers 10 bases. V shed 6 bases and J 5 bases; nucleotides not matched to a gene: 5. CDR3 size: 14 residues. CDR1 and CDR2 (germline): MDHEN, SYDVKM. CDR3 in amino acids: CASREAGGEDTQYF. CDR3 DNA sequence: TGTGCCAGCAGAGAAGCGGGAGGGGAAGATACGCAGTATTTT. The full variable domain, completed using reference TRBV28 and TRBJ2-3, is DVKVTQSSRYLVKRTGEKVFLECVQDMDHENMFWYRQDPGLGLRLIYFSYDVKMKEKGDIPEGYSVSREKKERFSLILESASTNQTSMYLCASREAGGEDTQYFGPGTRLTVL.

Ten or more counts support this clonotype. This chain uses TRBV20-1 with TRBJ1-1; D is undetermined. The V end was cut by 6 bases, the J end by 5 bases, with 10 bases between. The CDR3 totals 11 residues. Germline CDR1 DFQATT, CDR2 SNEGSKA (reference sequence). The CDR3, as DNA: TGCAGTGCCCCCATGGAGACTGAAGCTTTCTTT. It encodes CSAPMETEAFF.

This clonotype came up a few times. A read error is possible here, since a much larger clone lies one base away. The chain is built from TRBV6-2 or TRBV6-3 and TRBJ2-7; D uncertain. The CDR3 runs 12 residues. From germline, CDR1 is MNHEY and CDR2 SVGEGT. Trimming stripped 2 bases from V and 2 bases from J, with 4 bases between. CDR3 nucleotide sequence: TGTGCCAGCAGTTACGCCACCTACGAGCAGTACTTC. It specifies CASSYATYEQYF.

This clonotype was observed at least ten times. This chain uses TRBV20-1 with TRBJ2-1; 13 bases match TRBD2. J was trimmed by 3 bases and V by 0 bases; bases with no gene match: 2. The germline gives CDR1 DFQATT, CDR2 SNEGSKA (reference sequence). This CDR3 comprises 16 residues. In nucleotides, the CDR3 is TGCAGTGCTAGAGATGGGACTAGCGGGGTCTACAATGAGCAGTTCTTC. Amino acids: CSARDGTSGVYNEQFF.

This clonotype was counted ten times or more. The chain is built from TRBV29-1 and TRBJ2-1; 10 bases fit TRBD1. The CDR3 contains 15 residues. V trimming: 3 bases; J trimming: 5 bases; junction bases outside the gene matches: 7. Germline V gene sequence: CDR1 SQVTM, CDR2 ANQGSEA. The CDR3 is CSVDVRQGANNEQFF. The CDR3 nucleotides read TGCAGCGTTGACGTTCGACAGGGGGCGAACAATGAGCAGTTCTTC.

This clonotype was counted a few times. The chain combines TRBV7-3 with TRBJ2-5; a possible D gene is TRBD2 (7 bases). Looked up from germline, CDR1 is SGHTA and CDR2 is FQGTGA. The V end was cut by 5 bases, the J end by 9 bases, with 16 bases between. The CDR3 consists of 13 residues. The CDR3 bases are TGTGCCAGCAGCCCGACTAGCTCAGGGGCCCAGTACTTC. Its protein is CASSPTSSGAQYF.

This clonotype was seen at least ten times. J is TRBJ1-1 and V is TRBV20-1, with 9 bases aligning to TRBD1. The CDR3 is made up of 15 amino acids. V was pared by 3 bases and J by 1 base, with 6 bases of the junction left unmatched. The V gene's germline CDR1 is DFQATT and CDR2 SNEGSKA (reference sequence). CDR3 sequence (DNA): TGCAGTGCTAGCGAAGGGACAGGGACGAACACTGAAGCTTTCTTT. This sequence encodes CSASEGTGTNTEAFF.

At least ten counts were recorded for this clonotype. The chain employs TRBV5-1 and TRBJ1-1; 7 positions match TRBD1. The CDR3 length is 15 residues. CDR1 is SGHRS and CDR2 is YFSETQ in the germline V gene. Trimming at V came to 7 bases and at J to 0 bases, leaving 9 bases not matched to a gene. The chain's CDR3 is CASGETGRVNTEAFF. CDR3 nucleotide sequence: TGCGCCAGCGGCGAGACAGGGCGGGTGAACACTGAAGCTTTCTTT.